This T cell receptor (beta chain) was observed in a study of cytomegalovirus exposure and HLA in healthy donors. Study conclusions and caveats: A later look showed TCR association rates differing by HLA locus, highest for DRB1 and lowest for HLA-C. Productive rates of about 90% or about 30% were seen for most TCR beta V segments in an earlier analysis. According to the study, 160 or so TCR beta chains were cytomegalovirus-associated. A missense variant in DCLRE1C was later tied to TCR beta V- and J-gene trimming.

The PCR ran on 60 Vbeta and 13 Jbeta primers. Only in-frame clones appear in the TCRdb table, and some are missing; sequencing was by immunoSEQ multiplex PCR. In the table there are some 120,000 clones, around 84% of which are singletons. The ends lost 5 bases at V and 4 bases at J; junction bases unmatched: 3. The CDR3 has 13 residues. The germline V gene encodes CDR1 MNHEY and CDR2 SVGAGI. As regards this clone: Its antigen is currently unknown.

Sequencing used PBMCs. The TCR was taken from a woman aged 40 to 49 in good health and CMV-seronegative. The rearrangement uses TRBV6-5 and TRBJ1-2, with 8 bases fitting TRBD1. In DNA, the CDR3 is TGTGCCAGCAGTCCCACAGGGGGCTATGGCTACACCTTC. Translation: CASSPTGGYGYTF.